What follows describes a single TCR beta chain. The limits of the CDR3 on the DNA are not certain, so only TCRdb's listed CDR3 is given. Sequenced by immunoSEQ multiplex PCR; TCRdb stores in-frame clones only, minus some. This table has approximately 330,000 clones, around 90% appearing once. The data were obtained in a study of blood T cell repertoires in COVID-19. The CDR3 region is 15 residues in length, termini included. The germline CDR1 and CDR2 sequences are LNHDA and SQIVND (reference sequence). The sequence was obtained from a woman aged 35 to 49 with COVID-19, enrolled during active disease. The chain has TRBV19 and TRBJ2-1; TRBD2 is the table's D call and was not checked against the DNA. Material for sequencing was peripheral blood. The CDR3 reads CASSISALAKSEQFF.